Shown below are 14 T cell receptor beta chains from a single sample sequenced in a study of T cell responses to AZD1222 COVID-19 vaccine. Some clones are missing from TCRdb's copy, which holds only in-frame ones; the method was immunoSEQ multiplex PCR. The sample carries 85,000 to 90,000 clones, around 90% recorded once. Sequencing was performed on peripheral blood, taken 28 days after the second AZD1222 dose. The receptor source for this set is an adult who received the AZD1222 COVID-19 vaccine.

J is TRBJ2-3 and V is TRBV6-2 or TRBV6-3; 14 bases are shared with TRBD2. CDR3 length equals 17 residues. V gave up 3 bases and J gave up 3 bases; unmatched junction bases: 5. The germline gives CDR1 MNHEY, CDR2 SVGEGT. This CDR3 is CASSYPRLAGGTDTQYF. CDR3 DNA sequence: TGTGCCAGCAGTTATCCAAGACTAGCGGGGGGGACAGATACGCAGTATTTT.

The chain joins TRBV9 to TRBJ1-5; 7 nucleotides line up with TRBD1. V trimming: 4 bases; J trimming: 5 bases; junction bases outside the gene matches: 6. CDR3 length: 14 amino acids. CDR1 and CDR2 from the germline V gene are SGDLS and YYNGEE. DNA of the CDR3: TGTGCCAGCAGCCCCCGGGACAGCTATCAGCCCCAGCATTTT. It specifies CASSPRDSYQPQHF.

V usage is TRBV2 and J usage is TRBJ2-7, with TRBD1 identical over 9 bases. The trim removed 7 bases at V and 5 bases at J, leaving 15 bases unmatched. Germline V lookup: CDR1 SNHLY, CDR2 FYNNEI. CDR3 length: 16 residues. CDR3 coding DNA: TGTGCCAGCACTCGTCCCGGGACAGGGAACGCAAACGAGCAGTACTTC. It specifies CASTRPGTGNANEQYF. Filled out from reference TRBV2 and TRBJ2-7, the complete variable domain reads EPEVTQTPSHQVTQMGQEVILRCVPISNHLYFYWYRQILGQKVEFLVSFYNNEISEKSEIFDDQFSVERPDGSNFTLKIRSTKLEDSAMYFCASTRPGTGNANEQYFGPGTRLTVT.

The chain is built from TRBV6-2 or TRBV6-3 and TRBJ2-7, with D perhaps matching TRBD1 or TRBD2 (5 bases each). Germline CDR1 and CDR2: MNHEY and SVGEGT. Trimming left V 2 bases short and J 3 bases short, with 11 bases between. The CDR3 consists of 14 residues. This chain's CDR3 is CASSYGGRIYEQYF. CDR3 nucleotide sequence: TGTGCCAGCAGTTACGGGGGAAGGATCTACGAGCAGTACTTC.

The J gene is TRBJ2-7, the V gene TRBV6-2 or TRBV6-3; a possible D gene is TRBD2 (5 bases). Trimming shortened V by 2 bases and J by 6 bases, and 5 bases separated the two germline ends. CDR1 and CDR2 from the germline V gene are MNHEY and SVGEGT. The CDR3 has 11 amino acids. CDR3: CASSYGGEQYF. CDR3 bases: TGTGCCAGCAGTTACGGAGGCGAGCAGTACTTC.

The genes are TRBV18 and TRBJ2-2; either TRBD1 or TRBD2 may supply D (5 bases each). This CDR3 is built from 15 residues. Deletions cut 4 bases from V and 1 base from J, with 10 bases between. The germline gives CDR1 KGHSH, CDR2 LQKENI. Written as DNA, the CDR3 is TGTGCCAGCTCACAGGGACGGATGAACACCGGGGAGCTGTTTTTT. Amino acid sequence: CASSQGRMNTGELFF.

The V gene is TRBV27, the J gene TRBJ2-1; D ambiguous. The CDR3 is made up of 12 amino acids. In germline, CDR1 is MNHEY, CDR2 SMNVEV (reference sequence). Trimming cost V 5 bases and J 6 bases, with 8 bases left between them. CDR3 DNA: TGTGCCAGCAGTATCATAGGCAATGAGCAGTTCTTC. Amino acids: CASSIIGNEQFF.

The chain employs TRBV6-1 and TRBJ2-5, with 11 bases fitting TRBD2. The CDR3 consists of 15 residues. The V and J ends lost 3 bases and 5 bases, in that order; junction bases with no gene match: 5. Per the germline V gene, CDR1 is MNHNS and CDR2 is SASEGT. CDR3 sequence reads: CASSDIRTSGETQYF. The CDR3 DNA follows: TGTGCCAGCAGTGATATACGGACTAGCGGGGAGACCCAGTACTTC.

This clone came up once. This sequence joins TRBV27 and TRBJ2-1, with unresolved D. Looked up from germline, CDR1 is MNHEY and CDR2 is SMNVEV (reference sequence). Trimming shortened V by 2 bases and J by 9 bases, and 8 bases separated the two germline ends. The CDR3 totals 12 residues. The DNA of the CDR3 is TGTGCCAGCAGTTTAGGGTGGTCTGAGCAGTTCTTC. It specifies CASSLGWSEQFF.

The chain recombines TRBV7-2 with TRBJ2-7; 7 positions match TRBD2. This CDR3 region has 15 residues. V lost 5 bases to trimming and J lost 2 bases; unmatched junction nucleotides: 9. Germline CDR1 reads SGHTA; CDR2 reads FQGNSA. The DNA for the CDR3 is TGTGCCAGCAGCCAATCAAGCGGGGAGACCTACGAGCAGTACTTC. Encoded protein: CASSQSSGETYEQYF.

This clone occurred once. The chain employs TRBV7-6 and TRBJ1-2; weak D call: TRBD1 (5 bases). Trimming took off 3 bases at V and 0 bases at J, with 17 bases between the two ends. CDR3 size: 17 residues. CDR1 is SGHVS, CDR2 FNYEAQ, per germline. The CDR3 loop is CASSFSIRGPTNYGYTF. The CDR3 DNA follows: TGTGCCAGCAGCTTTTCTATTCGGGGACCAACTAACTATGGCTACACCTTC.

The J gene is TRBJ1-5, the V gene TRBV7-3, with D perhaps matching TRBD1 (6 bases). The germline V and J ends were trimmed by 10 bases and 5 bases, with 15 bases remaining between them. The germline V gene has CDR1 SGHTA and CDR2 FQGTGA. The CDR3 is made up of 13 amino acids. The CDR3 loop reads CATKRGADQPQHF. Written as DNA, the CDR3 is TGTGCCACTAAGAGGGGGGCAGATCAGCCCCAGCATTTT.

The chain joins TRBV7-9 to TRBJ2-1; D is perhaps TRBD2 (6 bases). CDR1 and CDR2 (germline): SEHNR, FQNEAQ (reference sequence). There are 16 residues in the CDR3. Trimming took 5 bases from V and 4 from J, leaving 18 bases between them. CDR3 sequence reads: CASSLDGGPLYNEQFF. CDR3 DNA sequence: TGTGCCAGCAGCCTCGACGGGGGTCCCCTTTACAATGAGCAGTTCTTC. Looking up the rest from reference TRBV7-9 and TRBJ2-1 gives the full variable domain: DTGVSQNPRHKITKRGQNVTFRCDPISEHNRLYWYRQTLGQGPEFLTYFQNEAQLEKSRLLSDRFSAERPKGSFSTLEIQRTEQGDSAMYLCASSLDGGPLYNEQFFGPGTRLTVL.

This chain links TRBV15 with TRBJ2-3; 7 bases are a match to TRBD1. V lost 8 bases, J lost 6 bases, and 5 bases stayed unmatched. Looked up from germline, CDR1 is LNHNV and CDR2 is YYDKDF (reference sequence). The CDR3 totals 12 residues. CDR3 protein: CATAQGLDTQYF. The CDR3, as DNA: TGTGCCACCGCACAGGGGCTCGATACGCAGTATTTT.